The 22 T cell receptor beta chains below were found in one sample sequenced in a study of naive and memory T cell subsets. Two oligonucleotides, mixed equimolar, formed the beta constant-region primer covering TRBC1 and TRBC2. The ligated cDNA underwent four PCR rounds using SP2 and nested alpha and beta constant-region primers. TCRdb passed the UMI-ligation and nested PCR reads through MiXCR, listing each CDR3 protein once. The sample consists of 90,000 to 120,000 distinct CDR3 sequences, 13% to 15% of them appearing once. No cognate antigen is known for these TCRs. Regarding the study as a whole: Especially in CD8 cells, naive repertoires contained a few larger clonotypes, possibly CD45RA-re-expressing memory cells.

Input material: naive CD8+ T cells from blood. Every receptor here comes from a human donor in good health.

This clonotype has more than one count but fewer than ten. V is TRBV6-2 or TRBV6-3 and J is TRBJ1-5; D gene unclear. Germline loops: CDR1 MNHEY, CDR2 SVGEGT. V lost 2 bases and J 0 bases, leaving 11 bases between the germline ends. This CDR3 is 16 amino acids long. CDR3 bases: TGTGCCAGCAGTTACCCAGGAATCTATAGCAATCAGCCCCAGCATTTT. It is translated as CASSYPGIYSNQPQHF.

The chain recombines TRBV7-9 with TRBJ2-3; possibly TRBD2 for D (6 bases). The V end lost 4 bases, the J end lost 2 bases, and 22 bases lay between the germline ends. Germline V gene data show CDR1 as SEHNR and CDR2 as FQNEAQ (reference sequence). The CDR3 runs to 18 residues. The CDR3 loop reads CASSSLVLEGLNTDTQYF. In nucleotides, the CDR3 is TGTGCCAGCAGCTCGCTTGTACTGGAGGGACTGAACACAGATACGCAGTATTTT.

This clonotype was recorded at least ten times. This chain uses TRBV12-5 with TRBJ1-1; D gene uncertain. The germline V and J ends were trimmed by 6 bases and 10 bases, with 18 bases remaining between them. The CDR3 spans 13 residues. Germline V gene lookup returns CDR1 LGHNT and CDR2 FRNRAP. CDR3 residues: CASGPPPFVVAFF. Here the CDR3 DNA reads TGTGCTAGTGGCCCTCCCCCGTTCGTGGTAGCTTTCTTT.

The V call is TRBV12-3 or TRBV12-4, the J call TRBJ2-2; 9 bases align to TRBD2. The CDR3 is made up of 15 amino acids. Trimming removed 10 bases from V and 2 bases from J; junction bases left unmatched: 8. The CDR3 loop reads CAIHSGTSNTGELFF. The CDR3 DNA reads as TGTGCCATCCACTCCGGGACTAGCAACACCGGGGAGCTGTTTTTT.

This clonotype has just a few counts. V gene TRBV7-2 combines with J gene TRBJ2-1; no clear D. Trimming shortened V by 5 bases and J by 0 bases, and 17 bases separated the two germline ends. The CDR3 extends over 17 amino acids. Germline values: CDR1 SGHTA, CDR2 FQGNSA. CDR3 protein: CASSHHIGGSSYNEQFF. The CDR3 region has the DNA TGTGCCAGCAGCCATCATATCGGCGGAAGCTCCTACAATGAGCAGTTCTTC.

The sample holds many counts of this clonotype. This CDR3 is CASSISYPLGNEQFF. The CDR3 region has the DNA TGTGCCAGTAGTATATCTTACCCTTTGGGAAATGAGCAGTTCTTC. V is TRBV19 and J is TRBJ2-1, with D unresolved. Trimming cost V 2 bases and J 7 bases, with 15 bases left between them. Germline V gene data show CDR1 as LNHDA and CDR2 as SQIVND (reference sequence). This CDR3 is 15 amino acids long. Based on the CDR3 plus reference TRBV19 and TRBJ2-1, the full variable domain is DGGITQSPKYLFRKEGQNVTLSCEQNLNHDAMYWYRQDPGQGLRLIYYSQIVNDFQKGDIAEGYSVSREKKESFPLTVTSAQKNPTAFYLCASSISYPLGNEQFFGPGTRLTVL.

This rearrangement joins TRBV7-6 to TRBJ2-3, with 11 bases fitting TRBD2. This CDR3 region has 17 residues. The V segment lost 0 bases and the J segment 2 bases; nucleotides outside the gene matches: 4. From germline, CDR1 is SGHVS and CDR2 FNYEAQ. CDR3 bases: TGTGCCAGCAGCTTAGCGTTACTAGCGGGAGTCACAGATACGCAGTATTTT. Protein sequence: CASSLALLAGVTDTQYF.

This clonotype was recorded a few times. The rearrangement links TRBV7-3 to TRBJ2-1, with D perhaps matching TRBD1 (5 bases). V lost 3 bases and J 0 bases, leaving 12 bases between the germline ends. The CDR3 extends over 16 amino acids. Germline assignment: CDR1 SGHTA and CDR2 FQGTGA. CDR3 coding DNA: TGTGCCAGCAGCTTGGTTGGGGCAAGCTCCTACAATGAGCAGTTCTTC. Residues: CASSLVGASSYNEQFF.

The table lists this clonotype with a few counts. The V call is TRBV27, the J call TRBJ2-1; 7 bases align to TRBD2. Germline values: CDR1 MNHEY, CDR2 SMNVEV (reference sequence). The CDR3 is 16 amino acids. Losses at the gene ends were 7 bases for V and 0 bases for J; bases not matched to a gene: 9. CDR3 DNA: TGTGCCAGCATGGGGAGCGGGAAGAGCTCCTACAATGAGCAGTTCTTC. Translated: CASMGSGKSSYNEQFF.

V is TRBV12-3 or TRBV12-4 and J is TRBJ1-3; D gene ambiguous. This CDR3 region has 16 residues. The germline V and J ends were trimmed by 8 bases and 0 bases, with 17 bases remaining between them. CDR3 bases: TGTGCCAGCGGCCCTTCGGGGAGTGTCTCTGGAAACACCATATATTTT. Its translation is CASGPSGSVSGNTIYF.

The chain uses TRBV20-1 and TRBJ2-3; possibly TRBD1 for D (5 bases). This CDR3 contains 15 residues. Germline V gene sequence: CDR1 DFQATT, CDR2 SNEGSKA (reference sequence). V was pared by 4 bases and J by 2 bases, with 16 bases between. DNA for the CDR3: TGCAGTGCTACTGATAGGGTCAGGGACACAGATACGCAGTATTTT. Amino acid sequence: CSATDRVRDTDTQYF.

This clonotype was counted only a few times. This chain links TRBV7-9 with TRBJ2-1; maybe TRBD2 (6 bases). The V gene's germline CDR1 is SEHNR and CDR2 FQNEAQ (reference sequence). The CDR3 is 15 residues long. Trimming stripped 3 bases from V and 2 bases from J, with 11 bases between. CDR3 DNA: TGTGCCAGCAGCTTGATTGGCGGGGCCTACAATGAGCAGTTCTTC. This codes for CASSLIGGAYNEQFF.

Only a few counts were recorded for this clonotype. This chain uses TRBV28 with TRBJ2-5; 12 nucleotides align to TRBD2. Trimming cost V 3 bases and J 2 bases; bases outside gene matches: 7. The CDR3 extends over 17 amino acids. The germline CDR1 and CDR2 sequences are MDHEN and SYDVKM. Here the CDR3 reads CASSFSRLAGEQETQYF. The CDR3 DNA is TGTGCCAGCAGTTTTTCCCGACTAGCGGGGGAGCAAGAGACCCAGTACTTC.

The gene calls are TRBV4-3 and TRBJ2-3, with a tentative D call TRBD2 (6 bases). Trimming took 3 bases from V and 4 from J, leaving 17 bases between them. The CDR3 is 16 residues long. From germline, CDR1 is LGHNA and CDR2 YSLEER. The CDR3 sequence: CASSQGLAAWSDTQYF. The CDR3 nucleotides read TGCGCCAGCAGCCAGGGGTTAGCGGCGTGGTCAGATACGCAGTATTTT.

There are a few counts of this clonotype. This chain uses TRBV15 with TRBJ2-7, with D maybe TRBD2 (5 bases). CDR3 length: 15 amino acids. Germline loops: CDR1 LNHNV, CDR2 YYDKDF (reference sequence). V lost 0 bases, J lost 1 base, and 10 bases lay in between. The DNA of the CDR3 is TGTGCCACCAGCAGAGATACGGGAAGATCCTACGAGCAGTACTTC. This translates into CATSRDTGRSYEQYF. Complete variable domain (other parts from reference TRBV15 and TRBJ2-7): DAMVIQNPRYQVTQFGKPVTLSCSQTLNHNVMYWYQQKSSQAPKLLFHYYDKDFNNEADTPDNFQSRRPNTSFCFLDIRSPGLGDTAMYLCATSRDTGRSYEQYFGPGTRLTVT.

In this sample, this clonotype turned up a few times. A much more abundant neighbour one base away suggests this may be a read error. The gene calls are TRBV4-3 and TRBJ2-7; D is uncertain. Germline V gene lookup returns CDR1 LGHNA and CDR2 YSLEER. This CDR3 region has 13 residues. The V end was cut by 0 bases, the J end by 4 bases, with 7 bases between. The CDR3 DNA reads as TGCGCCAGCAGCCAAGATAGGTGGTACGAGCAGTACTTC. Protein sequence: CASSQDRWYEQYF.

The sample holds a few counts of this clonotype. This sequence joins TRBV20-1 and TRBJ2-7; D not certain. The CDR3 extends over 11 amino acids. Germline assignment: CDR1 DFQATT and CDR2 SNEGSKA (reference sequence). With 6 bases removed from V and 6 bases from J, the gap between germline ends came to 12 bases. The CDR3 DNA reads TGCAGTGCCGGTGGGGTTCCCGAGCAGTACTTC. This codes for CSAGGVPEQYF.

This clonotype was recorded at least ten times. This rearrangement joins TRBV19 to TRBJ1-5, with D uncertain. The CDR3 totals 14 residues. Trimming removed 5 bases at V and 3 bases at J, with 11 bases between. Germline CDR1 is LNHDA and CDR2 is SQIVND (reference sequence). CDR3 DNA sequence: TGTGCCAGTAGTGCTCCGTGGCCCAATCAGCCCCAGCATTTT. It is translated as CASSAPWPNQPQHF.

The J gene is TRBJ2-7, the V gene TRBV27, with TRBD2 matching over 7 bases. CDR3 length: 13 residues. The J segment lost 7 bases and the V segment lost 7 bases, leaving 10 bases of the junction unmatched. Germline CDR1 MNHEY, CDR2 SMNVEV (reference sequence). For the CDR3, the DNA is TGTGCCAGCACCCCGGGAGGAGGAGGGGAGCAGTACTTC. It codes for CASTPGGGGEQYF.

This clonotype was recorded at least ten times. The chain recombines TRBV11-2 with TRBJ1-1; D is uncertain. V shed 1 base and J shed 6 bases, with 9 bases lying between them. Germline CDR1 reads SGHAT; CDR2 reads FQNNGV. This CDR3 spans 13 amino acids. This chain's CDR3 is CASSLVDGPEAFF. In DNA, the CDR3 is TGTGCCAGCAGCTTAGTGGACGGACCTGAAGCTTTCTTT.

The chain is built from TRBV7-8 and TRBJ1-1; 7 bases align to TRBD1. Trimming cost V 3 bases and J 4 bases; bases outside gene matches: 8. The CDR3 runs to 15 residues. Germline lookup yields CDR1 SGHVS and CDR2 FQNEAQ. The CDR3 reads CASSFPDRVGTEAFF. Here the CDR3 DNA reads TGTGCCAGCAGCTTTCCCGACAGGGTGGGCACTGAAGCTTTCTTT.

This clonotype has a handful of counts. This chain uses TRBV14 with TRBJ2-1, with TRBD2 identical over 10 bases. V was pared by 6 bases and J by 9 bases, with 8 bases of the junction left unmatched. Germline loops: CDR1 SGHDN, CDR2 FVKESK. The CDR3 has 14 residues. The CDR3 region is CASSTAGGLIEQFF. The CDR3 nucleotides are TGTGCCAGCAGTACAGCGGGAGGGCTTATTGAGCAGTTCTTC.